Presented here are 7 T cell receptor beta chains from one specimen sequenced in a study of graft-versus-host responses after intestinal transplantation. Method: immunoSEQ multiplex PCR; TCRdb's copy keeps in-frame clones and lacks some. The table has more than 9,000 clones, 93% seen once; the top ten hold roughly 20%. Specimen: PBMCs, collected approximately 110 days after intestinal transplant. These receptors all come from a human patient who received an intestinal transplant, so some T cells may come from the graft donor.

The gene calls are TRBV18 and TRBJ1-4; D uncertain. Trimming took 3 bases from V and 3 from J, leaving 8 bases between them. CDR3 length equals 14 residues. In germline, CDR1 is KGHSH, CDR2 LQKENI. CDR3 DNA sequence: TGTGCCAGCTCACCTCTATTATCTAATGAAAAACTGTTTTTT. Protein product: CASSPLLSNEKLFF.

The chain employs TRBV27 and TRBJ1-5; D is uncertain. Between the trimmed V and J ends, which lost 6 bases and 4 bases, there was a span of 16 bases. The CDR3 sequence is 15 residues long. CDR1 MNHEY and CDR2 SMNVEV come from the germline V gene (reference sequence). CDR3 nucleotides: TGTGCCAGCAGCCCCTCGGCCATTGTAAATCAGCCCCAGCATTTT. Translated: CASSPSAIVNQPQHF.

The rearrangement uses TRBV5-4 and TRBJ2-1; 7 nucleotides align to TRBD2. The CDR3 is 16 amino acids. The trim removed 2 bases at V and 0 bases at J, leaving 5 bases unmatched. Germline lookup yields CDR1 SGHNT and CDR2 YYREEE (reference sequence). The DNA for the CDR3 is TGTGCCAGCAGCTTTAGCGGCGGGAGCTCCTACAATGAGCAGTTCTTC. Protein: CASSFSGGSSYNEQFF.

The chain links TRBV6-6 to TRBJ2-7; perhaps TRBD1 as D (6 bases). The V gene's germline CDR1 is MNHNY and CDR2 SVGAGI (reference sequence). This CDR3 has 14 amino acids. The V end was cut by 4 bases, the J end by 2 bases, with 12 bases between. The chain's CDR3 is CASSSQTGTYEQYF. In nucleotides, the CDR3 is TGTGCCAGCAGTTCCCAGACAGGAACCTACGAGCAGTACTTC.

A single count supports this clone. The chain has TRBV28 and TRBJ2-3; no clear D. Trimming shortened V by 3 bases and J by 2 bases, and 9 bases separated the two germline ends. Germline V lookup: CDR1 MDHEN, CDR2 SYDVKM. CDR3 length: 14 residues. The CDR3 region is CASSFPGPTDTQYF. The CDR3 bases are TGTGCCAGCAGTTTCCCCGGTCCCACAGATACGCAGTATTTT.

In this sample, this clone turned up once. V and J are TRBV7-8 and TRBJ1-2, with TRBD1 identical over 7 bases. CDR3 length equals 14 residues. Germline CDR1 and CDR2: SGHVS and FQNEAQ. V shed 4 bases, J shed 6 bases, and the junction held 8 bases outside the gene matches. The CDR3 here is CASSSKGAGNGYTF. The CDR3, as DNA: TGTGCCAGCAGCTCCAAGGGGGCGGGGAATGGCTACACCTTC.

The chain couples TRBV6-5 to TRBJ1-1, with 7 bases lining up with TRBD1. This CDR3 has 13 residues. CDR1 is MNHEY, CDR2 SVGAGI, per germline. The V segment lost 8 bases and the J segment 2 bases; nucleotides outside the gene matches: 5. The CDR3 coding sequence is TGTGCCAGCCGACAGGGTTTAAACACTGAAGCTTTCTTT. It encodes CASRQGLNTEAFF.